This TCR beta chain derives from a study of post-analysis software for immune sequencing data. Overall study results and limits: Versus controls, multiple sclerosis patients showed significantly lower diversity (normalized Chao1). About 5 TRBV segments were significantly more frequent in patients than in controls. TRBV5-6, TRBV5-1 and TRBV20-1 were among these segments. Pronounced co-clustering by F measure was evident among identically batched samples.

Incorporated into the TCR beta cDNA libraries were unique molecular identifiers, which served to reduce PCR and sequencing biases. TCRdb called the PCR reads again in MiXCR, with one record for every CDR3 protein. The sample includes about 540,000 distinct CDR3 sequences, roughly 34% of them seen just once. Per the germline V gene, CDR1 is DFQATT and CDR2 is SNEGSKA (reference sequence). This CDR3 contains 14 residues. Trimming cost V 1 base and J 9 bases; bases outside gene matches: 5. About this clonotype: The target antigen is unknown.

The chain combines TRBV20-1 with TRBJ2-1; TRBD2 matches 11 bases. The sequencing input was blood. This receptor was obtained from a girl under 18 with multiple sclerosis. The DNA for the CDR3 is TGCAGTGCTAGAGTAGCGGGGGGGAAGCGTGAGCAGTTCTTC. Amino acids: CSARVAGGKREQFF.